The sequence of this TCR beta chain was determined in a study of blood T cells in healthy people across ages. CDR3 length equals 13 residues. Germline CDR1 is DFQATT and CDR2 is SNEGSKA (reference sequence). J was trimmed by 6 bases and V by 3 bases; bases with no gene match: 3. There are a few counts of this clonotype. Its antigen remains unidentified. Regarding the study as a whole: TCR beta diversity, measured per million T cells, fell in a roughly linear way with age.

A second PCR of about 7 to 11 cycles used a sample-barcoded 5' primer and a J-beta primer mix. All cDNA molecules were each tagged by a template-switch adaptor with 12 random nucleotides. From the 5' RACE reads, TCRdb called clonotypes with MiXCR, one entry per CDR3 protein. Of about 1.6 million distinct CDR3 sequences listed, 30% to 40% are singletons. Sequenced input: blood. The chain carries TRBV20-1 and TRBJ2-7; 12 positions match TRBD1. The sequence was obtained from a woman aged 30 to 39 in good health. CDR3 sequence (DNA): TGCAGTGCTAGGGGGACAGGGGGCGGCGAGCAGTACTTC. Protein product: CSARGTGGGEQYF.